The 27 T cell receptor beta chains below were found in one sample sequenced in a study of cytomegalovirus exposure and HLA in healthy donors. PCR involved 60 Vbeta and 13 Jbeta primers. Here immunoSEQ multiplex PCR was the method, and the copy in TCRdb shows in-frame clones only, minus some. The sample contains 85,000 to 110,000 clones, roughly 70% of which appear only once. Sample: PBMCs. The receptors were sampled from a woman between 50 and 59 years old in good health and CMV-seronegative.

This clone was seen only a few times. The gene calls are TRBV5-4 and TRBJ2-7; the D gene is possibly TRBD2 (6 bases). The germline gives CDR1 SGHNT, CDR2 YYREEE (reference sequence). CDR3 length: 15 residues. Deletions cut 4 bases from V and 6 bases from J, with 20 bases between. CDR3 in amino acids: CASSTGTGESLEQYF. As DNA, the CDR3 is TGTGCCAGCAGCACCGGGACTGGCGAATCTCTCGAGCAGTACTTC.

This chain uses TRBV11-3 with TRBJ2-1; 11 positions agree with TRBD1. From germline, CDR1 is SGHNT and CDR2 YENEEA. J was trimmed by 8 bases and V by 3 bases; bases with no gene match: 6. The CDR3 sequence is 15 residues long. The CDR3 reads CASSFLGQGAHEQFF. CDR3 in DNA: TGTGCCAGCAGCTTTCTAGGACAGGGGGCGCATGAGCAGTTCTTC. Complete variable domain (other parts from reference TRBV11-3 and TRBJ2-1): EAGVVQSPRYKIIEKKQPVAFWCNPISGHNTLYWYLQNLGQGPELLIRYENEEAVDDSQLPKDRFSAERLKGVDSTLKIQPAELGDSAVYLCASSFLGQGAHEQFFGPGTRLTVL.

V usage is TRBV28 and J usage is TRBJ2-1, with TRBD2 identical over 11 bases. After removal of 8 bases from V and 1 base from J, the junction contained 4 bases not matched to a gene. This CDR3 spans 15 amino acids. Germline V lookup: CDR1 MDHEN, CDR2 SYDVKM. CDR3 nucleotide sequence: TGTGCCAGCCCTCTAGCGGGAGGTTCCTACAATGAGCAGTTCTTC. Translated, it gives CASPLAGGSYNEQFF.

This chain uses TRBV7-2 with TRBJ2-3; 11 bases line up with TRBD2. This CDR3 has 17 amino acids. J gave up 7 bases and V 3 bases, and 12 bases lay outside the gene matches. Germline assignment: CDR1 SGHTA and CDR2 FQGNSA. This CDR3 is CASSFPDSGGADHTQYF. CDR3 sequence (DNA): TGTGCCAGCAGCTTCCCGGATAGCGGGGGGGCGGACCATACGCAGTATTTT. Together with reference TRBV7-2 and TRBJ2-3, the CDR3 gives the full variable domain: GAGVSQSPSNKVTEKGKDVELRCDPISGHTALYWYRQSLGQGLEFLIYFQGNSAPDKSGLPSDRFSAERTGGSVSTLTIQRTQQEDSAVYLCASSFPDSGGADHTQYFGPGTRLTVL.

This clone was recorded a few times. The V and J genes are TRBV28 and TRBJ2-2; 10 nucleotides align to TRBD1. CDR3 length: 15 amino acids. Germline CDR1 and CDR2: MDHEN and SYDVKM. The J segment lost 4 bases and the V segment lost 4 bases, leaving 3 bases of the junction unmatched. The CDR3 here is CASSSGTGATGELFF. The CDR3 DNA follows: TGTGCCAGCAGTTCAGGGACAGGGGCCACCGGGGAGCTGTTTTTT.

The chain links TRBV28 to TRBJ2-1, with 15 bases lining up with TRBD2. The length of the CDR3 is 15 residues. Looked up from germline, CDR1 is MDHEN and CDR2 is SYDVKM. Germline trimming cut 6 bases from V and 7 bases from J; bases unmatched to any gene: 4. In DNA, the CDR3 is TGTGCCAGCAGGCGGGGACTAGCGGGAGGAAATGAGCAGTTCTTC. It translates to CASRRGLAGGNEQFF.

The chain employs TRBV11-2 and TRBJ2-7; 9 bases are shared with TRBD1. Trimming at V came to 5 bases and at J to 3 bases, leaving 11 bases not matched to a gene. The CDR3 is 16 amino acids. Per the germline V gene, CDR1 is SGHAT and CDR2 is FQNNGV. The CDR3 nucleotides are TGTGCCAGCAGCCTGACATACCGGGACAGGGACTACGAGCAGTACTTC. Translated, it gives CASSLTYRDRDYEQYF.

CDR3 coding DNA: TGCGCCAGCAGCCAAGATTGGAGCACTGAAGCTTTCTTT. It is translated as CASSQDWSTEAFF. This chain links TRBV4-3 with TRBJ1-1; D is unresolved. Trimming removed 0 bases from V and 4 bases from J, with 6 bases in between. This CDR3 has 13 amino acids. CDR1 LGHNA and CDR2 YSLEER come from the germline V gene.

The chain carries TRBV10-1 and TRBJ2-2; no reliable D call. Trimming stripped 6 bases from V and 8 bases from J, with 16 bases between. From germline, CDR1 is WNHNN and CDR2 SYGVQD (reference sequence). The CDR3 consists of 14 residues. The DNA of the CDR3 is TGCGCCAGCAGGTCAAACTCCGACTCTGGGGAGCTGTTTTTT. Translation gives CASRSNSDSGELFF.

The genes are TRBV9 and TRBJ2-2; maybe TRBD2 (5 bases). The CDR3 has 15 residues. V gave up 5 bases and J gave up 5 bases, with 16 bases separating them. Germline V gives CDR1 SGDLS, CDR2 YYNGEE. The CDR3, as DNA: TGTGCCAGCAGTCATCGGGGAGCGGATACCGGGGAGCTGTTTTTT. It encodes CASSHRGADTGELFF.

The gene calls are TRBV10-3 and TRBJ1-2; 8 bases match TRBD1. V shed 6 bases, J shed 4 bases, and the junction held 4 bases outside the gene matches. In germline, CDR1 is ENHRY, CDR2 SYGVKD. This CDR3 is built from 13 residues. The CDR3: CAIRQGAGYGYTF. CDR3 DNA sequence: TGTGCCATCAGGCAGGGGGCCGGCTATGGCTACACCTTC.

The chain links TRBV29-1 to TRBJ2-1; possibly TRBD2 for D (7 bases). The CDR3 is 15 residues long. Germline lookup yields CDR1 SQVTM and CDR2 ANQGSEA. The V gene lost 5 bases and the J gene lost 3 bases, with 17 bases spanning the gap. The CDR3 DNA reads TGCAGCGTTTGGAAGGGCGGGGGCATCTACAATGAGCAGTTCTTC. Translated: CSVWKGGGIYNEQFF.

This sequence joins TRBV7-6 and TRBJ1-1; 8 bases fit TRBD1. The CDR3 runs to 15 residues. The germline CDR1 and CDR2 sequences are SGHVS and FNYEAQ. The V segment lost 3 bases and the J segment 1 base; nucleotides outside the gene matches: 4. CDR3 in DNA: TGTGCCAGCAGCTTCACAGGGGGACCGAACACTGAAGCTTTCTTT. Its protein product is CASSFTGGPNTEAFF.

The J gene is TRBJ2-5, the V gene TRBV4-1; the match to TRBD2 covers 12 bases. The CDR3 is 18 residues long. The germline CDR1 and CDR2 sequences are MGHRA and YSYEKL. Unmatched junction bases numbered 10, after V lost 1 base and J lost 4 bases. CDR3 amino acids: CASSQGGLAGILVETQYF. The CDR3 bases are TGCGCCAGCAGCCAAGGTGGACTAGCGGGAATCTTGGTAGAGACCCAGTACTTC.

This chain connects TRBV19 to TRBJ2-7; 10 nucleotides line up with TRBD1. Germline V CDR1 and CDR2: LNHDA, SQIVND (reference sequence). This CDR3 comprises 15 residues. V lost 7 bases to trimming and J lost 2 bases; unmatched junction nucleotides: 8. In DNA form, the CDR3 reads TGTGCCAGTACCTTAGGGACAGGGGATCCCTACGAGCAGTACTTC. This gives the protein CASTLGTGDPYEQYF.

The chain joins TRBV5-6 to TRBJ2-6; 7 positions match TRBD1. The CDR3 has 18 amino acids. Germline V gene sequence: CDR1 SGHDT, CDR2 YYEEEE. V gave up 5 bases and J gave up 2 bases; unmatched junction bases: 13. The DNA for the CDR3 is TGTGCCAGCAGTCCCGGGACAGCGATCACCGCTGGGGCCAACGTCCTGACTTTC. This codes for CASSPGTAITAGANVLTF.

The rearrangement links TRBV7-2 to TRBJ2-5; 9 bases are a match to TRBD1. CDR3 length equals 15 residues. Trimming took 5 bases from V and 4 from J; bases not matched to a gene: 8. CDR1 and CDR2 (germline): SGHTA, FQGNSA. The CDR3 loop reads CASSLPGQGPETQYF. The CDR3 region has the DNA TGTGCCAGCAGCCTCCCGGGACAGGGTCCAGAGACCCAGTACTTC.

This chain connects TRBV5-1 to TRBJ1-1, with D perhaps TRBD1 (5 bases). CDR3 length equals 15 residues. Per germline, CDR1 SGHRS and CDR2 YFSETQ. Trimming cost V 0 bases and J 1 base, with 10 bases left between them. CDR3 coding DNA: TGCGCCAGCAGCTTGGACAGTCAGGGGAACACTGAAGCTTTCTTT. This codes for CASSLDSQGNTEAFF.

This sequence joins TRBV19 and TRBJ1-5; TRBD1 is a possible D gene (5 bases). V gave up 1 base and J gave up 6 bases, with 13 bases separating them. This CDR3 has 15 residues. CDR1 and CDR2 (germline): LNHDA, SQIVND (reference sequence). In DNA form, the CDR3 reads TGTGCCAGTAGTATAGGGTTCGGGGGTGGTCAGCCCCAGCATTTT. This translates into CASSIGFGGGQPQHF.

The rearrangement uses TRBV10-2 and TRBJ2-1; possibly TRBD2 for D (5 bases). Trimming removed 0 bases at V and 8 bases at J, with 20 bases between. Germline V gene lookup returns CDR1 WSHSY and CDR2 SAAADI. The length of the CDR3 is 17 residues. For the CDR3, the DNA is TGCGCCAGCAGTGAGTCTCCACTAGAAAAATCGGGGTATGAGCAGTTCTTC. Translating gives CASSESPLEKSGYEQFF.

This clone has only a few counts. Relative to the germline gene, one junction end is altered; a read error may explain this. The CDR3: CSSSPSGDEQYF. Written as DNA, the CDR3 is TGTTCCAGCAGCCCCTCAGGTGACGAGCAGTACTTC. The V gene is TRBV7-9, the J gene TRBJ2-7, with D unclear. CDR1 is SEHNR and CDR2 is FQNEAQ in the germline V gene (reference sequence). The CDR3 length is 12 residues.

The chain combines TRBV6-5 with TRBJ1-1; D uncertain. Germline V CDR1 and CDR2: MNHEY, SVGAGI. This CDR3 is 15 amino acids long. Trimming removed 2 bases from V and 0 bases from J, with 10 bases in between. CDR3 residues: CASSYLREMNTEAFF. DNA for the CDR3: TGTGCCAGCAGTTACCTCCGGGAGATGAACACTGAAGCTTTCTTT.

CDR3 nucleotide sequence: TGTGCCAGCAGTTCCCCGGGACAGGGGGCGAGGGGTGAGCAGTTCTTC. It yields the protein CASSSPGQGARGEQFF. The chain recombines TRBV6-5 with TRBJ2-1; 12 bases map to TRBD1. CDR3 length: 16 amino acids. V shed 4 bases, J shed 9 bases, and the junction held 10 bases outside the gene matches. Germline values: CDR1 MNHEY, CDR2 SVGAGI.

The chain recombines TRBV4-1 with TRBJ2-3, with 9 bases matching TRBD1. The junction had 8 bases not matched to a gene; V was cut back by 2 bases and J by 14 bases. The CDR3 spans 13 residues. The germline V gene has CDR1 MGHRA and CDR2 YSYEKL. The CDR3 loop reads CASSQFRDRVWYF. In DNA, the CDR3 is TGCGCCAGCAGCCAATTTCGGGACAGGGTCTGGTATTTT.

The chain employs TRBV29-1 and TRBJ2-3, with D tentatively TRBD1 (6 bases). Trimming shortened V by 2 bases and J by 1 base, and 7 bases separated the two germline ends. Germline CDR1 is SQVTM and CDR2 is ANQGSEA. CDR3 size: 13 residues. The CDR3: CSVETGRTDTQYF. In DNA, the CDR3 is TGCAGCGTTGAAACAGGGCGCACAGATACGCAGTATTTT.

This chain joins TRBV11-1 and TRBJ2-7; D not certain. The CDR3 consists of 13 residues. V was cut by 3 bases and J by 4 bases, with 10 bases left in between. CDR1 SGHAT and CDR2 FQDESV come from the germline V gene (reference sequence). CDR3 amino acids: CASSFGSSYEQYF. The CDR3 region has the DNA TGTGCCAGCAGCTTTGGTTCTAGTTACGAGCAGTACTTC.

Comments on this clone: The junction departs from the called germline gene at one end, perhaps through a read error. The chain combines TRBV7-2 with TRBJ2-1; D not certain. The CDR3 has 12 amino acids. Germline V CDR1 and CDR2: SGHTA, FQGNSA. CDR3 DNA sequence: TGTGCCAGCAGCAGCTTAGACAACGAGCAGTTCTTC. This codes for CASSSLDNEQFF.